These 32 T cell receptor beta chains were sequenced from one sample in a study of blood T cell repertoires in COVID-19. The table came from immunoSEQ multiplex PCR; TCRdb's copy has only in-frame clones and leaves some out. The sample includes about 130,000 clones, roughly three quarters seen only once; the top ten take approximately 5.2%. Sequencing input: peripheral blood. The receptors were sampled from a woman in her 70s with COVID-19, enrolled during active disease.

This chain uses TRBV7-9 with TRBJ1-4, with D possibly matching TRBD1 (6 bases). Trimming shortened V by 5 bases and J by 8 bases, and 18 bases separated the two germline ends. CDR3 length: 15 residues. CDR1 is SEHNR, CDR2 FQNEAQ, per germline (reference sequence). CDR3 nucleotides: TGTGCCAGCAGCAGCGGAACAGGGATAAGGGAAAAACTGTTTTTT. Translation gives CASSSGTGIREKLFF.

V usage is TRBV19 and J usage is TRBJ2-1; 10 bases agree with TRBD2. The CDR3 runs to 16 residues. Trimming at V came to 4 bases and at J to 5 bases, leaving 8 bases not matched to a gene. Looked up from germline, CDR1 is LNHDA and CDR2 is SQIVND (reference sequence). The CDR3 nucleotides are TGTGCCAGTAGTACCCGAGGGACTAGCGTCCACAATGAGCAGTTCTTC. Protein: CASSTRGTSVHNEQFF.

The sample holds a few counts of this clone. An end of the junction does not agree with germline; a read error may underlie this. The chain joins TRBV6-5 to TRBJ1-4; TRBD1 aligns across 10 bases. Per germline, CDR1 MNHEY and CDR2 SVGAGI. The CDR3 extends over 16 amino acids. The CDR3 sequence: CASSHSRGTGEEKLFF. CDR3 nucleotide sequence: TGTGCCAGCAGTCACTCCCGGGGGACAGGGGAAGAAAAACTGTTTTTT.

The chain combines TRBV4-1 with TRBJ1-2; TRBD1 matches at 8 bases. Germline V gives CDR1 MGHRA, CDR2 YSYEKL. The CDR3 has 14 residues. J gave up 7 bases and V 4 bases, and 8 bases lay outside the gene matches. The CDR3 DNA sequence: TGCGCCAGCAGCCGCCAGACAGGGGTGGGTGGCTACACCTTC. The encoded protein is CASSRQTGVGGYTF.

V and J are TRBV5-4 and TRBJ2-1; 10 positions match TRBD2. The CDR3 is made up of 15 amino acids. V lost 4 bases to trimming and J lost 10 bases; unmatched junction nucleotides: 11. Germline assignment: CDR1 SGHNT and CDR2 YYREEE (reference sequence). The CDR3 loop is CASSTRGASGGEQFF. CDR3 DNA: TGTGCCAGCAGCACACGGGGGGCTAGCGGGGGCGAGCAGTTCTTC.

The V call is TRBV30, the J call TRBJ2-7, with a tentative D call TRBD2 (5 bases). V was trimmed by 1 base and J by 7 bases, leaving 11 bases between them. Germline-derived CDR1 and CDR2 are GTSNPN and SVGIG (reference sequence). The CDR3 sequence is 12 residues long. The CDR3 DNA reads TGTGCCTGGAGTGCTTACACGGGGGAGCAGTACTTC. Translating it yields CAWSAYTGEQYF.

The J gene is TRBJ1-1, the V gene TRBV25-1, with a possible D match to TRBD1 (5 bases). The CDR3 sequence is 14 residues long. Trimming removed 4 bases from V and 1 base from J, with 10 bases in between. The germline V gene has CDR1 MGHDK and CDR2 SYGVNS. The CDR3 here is CASSVVGQNTEAFF. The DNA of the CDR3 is TGTGCCAGCAGTGTGGTAGGACAGAACACTGAAGCTTTCTTT.

CDR3 in DNA: TGTGCCAGCAGCTTGGTTGGCGGGTCGGGAAACACCATATATTTT. Residues: CASSLVGGSGNTIYF. V gene TRBV5-6 combines with J gene TRBJ1-3; D gene uncertain. Germline V gene data show CDR1 as SGHDT and CDR2 as YYEEEE. The V end was cut by 0 bases, the J end by 4 bases, with 11 bases between. The CDR3 sequence is 15 residues long.

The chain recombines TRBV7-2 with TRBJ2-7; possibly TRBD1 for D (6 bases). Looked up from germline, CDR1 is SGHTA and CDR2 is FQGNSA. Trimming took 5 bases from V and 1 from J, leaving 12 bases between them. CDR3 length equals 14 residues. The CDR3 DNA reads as TGTGCCAGCAGCAGGGAAGGACAGTCCTACGAGCAGTACTTC. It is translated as CASSREGQSYEQYF.

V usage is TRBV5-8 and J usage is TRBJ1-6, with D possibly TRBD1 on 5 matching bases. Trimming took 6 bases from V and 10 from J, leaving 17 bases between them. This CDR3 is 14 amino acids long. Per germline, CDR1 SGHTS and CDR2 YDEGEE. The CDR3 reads CASTMRGRKSPLHF. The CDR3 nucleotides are TGTGCCAGCACCATGCGGGGGAGAAAATCACCCCTCCACTTT.

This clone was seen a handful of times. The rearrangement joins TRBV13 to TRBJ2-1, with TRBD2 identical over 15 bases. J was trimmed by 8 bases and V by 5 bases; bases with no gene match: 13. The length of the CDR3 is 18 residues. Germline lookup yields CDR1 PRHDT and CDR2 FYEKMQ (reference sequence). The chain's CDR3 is CASSPLRTSGGAMDEQFF. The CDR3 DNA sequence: TGTGCCAGCAGCCCCCTCCGGACTAGCGGGGGGGCCATGGATGAGCAGTTCTTC.

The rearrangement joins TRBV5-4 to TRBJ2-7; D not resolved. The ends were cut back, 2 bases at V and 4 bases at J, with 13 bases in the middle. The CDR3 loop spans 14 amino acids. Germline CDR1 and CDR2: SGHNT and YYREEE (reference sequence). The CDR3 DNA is TGTGCCAGCAGCTTCGGGTTGGAACCTTACGAGCAGTACTTC. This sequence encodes CASSFGLEPYEQYF.

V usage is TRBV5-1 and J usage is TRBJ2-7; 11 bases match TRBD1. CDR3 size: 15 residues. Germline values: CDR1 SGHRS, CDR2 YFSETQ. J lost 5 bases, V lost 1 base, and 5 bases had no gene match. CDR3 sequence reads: CASSLQDRGQDEQYF. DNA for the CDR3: TGCGCCAGCAGCTTGCAGGACAGGGGGCAGGACGAGCAGTACTTC.

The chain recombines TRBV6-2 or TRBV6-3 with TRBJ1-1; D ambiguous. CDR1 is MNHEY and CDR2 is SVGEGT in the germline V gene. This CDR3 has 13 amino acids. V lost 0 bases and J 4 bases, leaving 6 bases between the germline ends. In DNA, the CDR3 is TGTGCCAGCAGTTACTCTGGGCTCACTGAAGCTTTCTTT. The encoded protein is CASSYSGLTEAFF.

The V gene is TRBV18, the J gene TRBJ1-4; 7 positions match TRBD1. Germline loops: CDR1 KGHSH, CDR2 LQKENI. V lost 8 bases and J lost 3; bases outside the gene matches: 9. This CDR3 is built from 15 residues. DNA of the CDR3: TGTGCCAGCACCCCCGACAGGGCCGCTAATGAAAAACTGTTTTTT. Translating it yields CASTPDRAANEKLFF.

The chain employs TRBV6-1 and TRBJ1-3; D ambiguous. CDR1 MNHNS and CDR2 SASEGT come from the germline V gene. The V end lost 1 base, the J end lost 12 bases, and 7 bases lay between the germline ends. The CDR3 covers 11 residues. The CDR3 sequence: CASSEGYGIYF. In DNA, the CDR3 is TGTGCCAGCAGTGAAGGTTACGGCATATATTTT.

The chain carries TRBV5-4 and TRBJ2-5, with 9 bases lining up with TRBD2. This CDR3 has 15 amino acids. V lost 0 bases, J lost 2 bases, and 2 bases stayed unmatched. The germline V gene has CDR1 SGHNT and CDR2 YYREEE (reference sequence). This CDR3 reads CASSLASGGQETQYF. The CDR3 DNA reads TGTGCCAGCAGCTTGGCCAGCGGGGGGCAAGAGACCCAGTACTTC.

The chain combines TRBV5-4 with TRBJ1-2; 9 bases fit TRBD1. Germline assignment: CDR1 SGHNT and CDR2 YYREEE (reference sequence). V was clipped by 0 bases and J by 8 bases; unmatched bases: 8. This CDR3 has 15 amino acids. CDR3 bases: TGTGCCAGCAGCTTGGGTGGGACAGGGTTTGGAGGCTACACCTTC. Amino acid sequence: CASSLGGTGFGGYTF.

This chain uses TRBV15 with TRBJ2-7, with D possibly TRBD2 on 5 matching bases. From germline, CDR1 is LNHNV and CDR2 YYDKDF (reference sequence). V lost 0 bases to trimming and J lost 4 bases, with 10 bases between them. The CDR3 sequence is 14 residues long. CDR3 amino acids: CATSRDPGNYEQYF. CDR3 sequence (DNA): TGTGCCACCAGCAGAGATCCGGGGAATTACGAGCAGTACTTC.

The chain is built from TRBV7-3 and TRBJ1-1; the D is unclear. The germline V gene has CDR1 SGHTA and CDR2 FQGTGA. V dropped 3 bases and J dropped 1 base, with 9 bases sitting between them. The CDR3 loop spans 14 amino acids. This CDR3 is CASSLFGGNTEAFF. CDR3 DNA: TGTGCCAGCAGCTTGTTCGGCGGGAACACTGAAGCTTTCTTT.

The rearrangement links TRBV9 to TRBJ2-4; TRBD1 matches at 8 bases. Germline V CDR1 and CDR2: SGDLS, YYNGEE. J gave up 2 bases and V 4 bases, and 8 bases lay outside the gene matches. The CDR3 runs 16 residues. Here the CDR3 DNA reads TGTGCCAGCAGCCCAGAGGTCAGGGGGCCCAAAAACATTCAGTACTTC. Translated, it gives CASSPEVRGPKNIQYF.

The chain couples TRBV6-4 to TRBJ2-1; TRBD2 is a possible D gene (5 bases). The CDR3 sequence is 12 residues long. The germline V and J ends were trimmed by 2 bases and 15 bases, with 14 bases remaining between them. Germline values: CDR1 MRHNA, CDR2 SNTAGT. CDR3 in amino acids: CASSDPRGYRFF. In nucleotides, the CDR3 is TGTGCCAGCAGTGACCCGAGAGGGTATCGGTTCTTC.

The CDR3 DNA reads TGTGCCAGCAGCTATCGAGTCGGGGGAGTCGGTGGCTACACCTTC. Translation: CASSYRVGGVGGYTF. The rearrangement links TRBV7-2 to TRBJ1-2; D is possibly TRBD1 (5 bases). The CDR3 covers 15 residues. Per germline, CDR1 SGHTA and CDR2 FQGNSA. V shed 4 bases and J shed 7 bases, with 19 bases lying between them.

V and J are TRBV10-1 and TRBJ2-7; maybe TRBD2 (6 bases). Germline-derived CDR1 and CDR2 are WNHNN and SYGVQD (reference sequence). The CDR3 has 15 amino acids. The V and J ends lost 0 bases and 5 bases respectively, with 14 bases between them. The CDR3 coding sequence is TGCGCCAGCAGTGAGTCGCGGCAGGGACTTCACGAGCAGTACTTC. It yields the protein CASSESRQGLHEQYF.

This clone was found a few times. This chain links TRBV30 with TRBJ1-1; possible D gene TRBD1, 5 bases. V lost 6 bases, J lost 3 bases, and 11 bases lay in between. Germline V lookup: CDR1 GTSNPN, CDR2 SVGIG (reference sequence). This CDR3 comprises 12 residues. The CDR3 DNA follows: TGTGCCTGCCCGGGGGGAGACACTGAAGCTTTCTTT. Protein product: CACPGGDTEAFF. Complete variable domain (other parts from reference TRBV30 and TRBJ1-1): SQTIHQWPATLVQPVGSPLSLECTVEGTSNPNLYWYRQAAGRGLQLLFYSVGIGQISSEVPQNLSASRPQDRQFILSSKKLLLSDSGFYLCACPGGDTEAFFGQGTRLTVV.

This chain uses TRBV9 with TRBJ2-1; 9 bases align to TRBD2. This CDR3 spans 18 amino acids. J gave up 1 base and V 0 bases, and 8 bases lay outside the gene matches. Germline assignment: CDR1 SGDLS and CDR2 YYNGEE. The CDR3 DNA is TGTGCCAGCAGCGTAGGGATTAGCGGGGGCTATTCCTACAATGAGCAGTTCTTC. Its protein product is CASSVGISGGYSYNEQFF.

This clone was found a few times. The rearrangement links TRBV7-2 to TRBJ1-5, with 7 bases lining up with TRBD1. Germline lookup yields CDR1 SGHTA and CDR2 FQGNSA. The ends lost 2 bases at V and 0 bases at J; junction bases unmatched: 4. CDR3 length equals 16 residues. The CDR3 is CASSLSGTVSNQPQHF. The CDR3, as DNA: TGTGCCAGCAGCTTATCCGGGACAGTTAGCAATCAGCCCCAGCATTTT.

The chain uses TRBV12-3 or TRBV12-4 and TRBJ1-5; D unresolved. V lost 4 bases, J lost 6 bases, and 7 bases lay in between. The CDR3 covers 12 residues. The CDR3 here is CASSWEGQPQHF. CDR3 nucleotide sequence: TGTGCCAGCAGTTGGGAGGGTCAGCCCCAGCATTTT.

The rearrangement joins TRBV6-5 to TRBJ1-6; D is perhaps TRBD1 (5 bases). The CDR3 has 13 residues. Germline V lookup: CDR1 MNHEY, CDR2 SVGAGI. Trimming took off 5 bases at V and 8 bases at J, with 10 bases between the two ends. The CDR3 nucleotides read TGTGCCAGCAGTACAGGACGGGATTCACCCCTCCACTTT. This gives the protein CASSTGRDSPLHF.

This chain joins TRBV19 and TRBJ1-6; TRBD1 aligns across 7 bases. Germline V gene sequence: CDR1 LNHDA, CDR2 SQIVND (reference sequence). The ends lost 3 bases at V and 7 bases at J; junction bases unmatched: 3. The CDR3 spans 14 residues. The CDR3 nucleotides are TGTGCCAGTAGTATCGACAGGGCCAATTCACCCCTCCACTTT. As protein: CASSIDRANSPLHF.

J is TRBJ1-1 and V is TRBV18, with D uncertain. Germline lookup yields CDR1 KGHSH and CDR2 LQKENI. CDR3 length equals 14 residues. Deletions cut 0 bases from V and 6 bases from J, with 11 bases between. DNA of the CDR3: TGTGCCAGCTCACCACCGTCCCTCGAGTCTGAAGCTTTCTTT. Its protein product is CASSPPSLESEAFF.

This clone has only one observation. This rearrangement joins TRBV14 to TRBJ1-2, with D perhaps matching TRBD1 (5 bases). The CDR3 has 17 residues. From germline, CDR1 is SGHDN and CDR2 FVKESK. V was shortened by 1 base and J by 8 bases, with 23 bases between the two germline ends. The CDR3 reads CASSQVRGKGPPRGYTF. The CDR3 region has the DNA TGTGCCAGCAGCCAAGTGCGGGGAAAGGGACCCCCTCGGGGCTACACCTTC.